This entry lists 27 T cell receptor beta chains sequenced from one sample in a study of blood T cells in healthy people across ages. It was with a sample-barcoded 5' primer and a J-beta primer mix that a second PCR of about 7 to 12 cycles was run. TCRdb passed the 5' RACE reads through MiXCR, listing each CDR3 protein once. Among 600,000 or so distinct CDR3 sequences, approximately 30% were seen once, and the ten largest hold 15% to 18%. The sequencing input was blood. Receptors originate from an elderly woman in good health.

This clonotype came up many times. The J gene is TRBJ2-5, the V gene TRBV2; D gene unclear. Looked up from germline, CDR1 is SNHLY and CDR2 is FYNNEI. CDR3 size: 15 residues. V lost 3 bases and J 1 base, leaving 12 bases between the germline ends. Written as DNA, the CDR3 is TGTGCCAGCAGTGATTGGGGTATTTCCCAAGAGACCCAGTACTTC. Its protein is CASSDWGISQETQYF.

In this sample, this clonotype turned up many times. The chain employs TRBV7-2 and TRBJ1-2; 7 bases line up with TRBD1. CDR3 length equals 14 residues. Trimming took 1 base from V and 7 from J; bases not matched to a gene: 6. Germline CDR1 and CDR2: SGHTA and FQGNSA. The chain's CDR3 is CASSLGGGGSGYTF. The CDR3 bases are TGTGCCAGCAGCTTAGGGGGAGGGGGCAGTGGCTACACCTTC.

Concerning this clonotype: This clone may be a read error of a much larger clone one base away. V usage is TRBV5-1 and J usage is TRBJ1-1; 9 bases align to TRBD1. Per the germline V gene, CDR1 is SGHRS and CDR2 is YFSETQ. The CDR3 has 14 residues. With V trimmed by 2 bases and J by 4 bases, 3 bases remained unmatched. The CDR3 bases are TGCGCCAGCAGCTTTAACAGGGGGCGCACTGAAGCTTTCTTT. Its protein product is CASSFNRGRTEAFF.

This clonotype has a count of ten or more. The gene calls are TRBV20-1 and TRBJ2-7; D is uncertain. In germline, CDR1 is DFQATT, CDR2 SNEGSKA (reference sequence). The ends were cut back, 2 bases at V and 5 bases at J, with 10 bases in the middle. The CDR3 length is 12 residues. This chain's CDR3 is CSARMDVDEQYF. The CDR3 DNA reads as TGCAGTGCTAGAATGGACGTGGACGAGCAGTACTTC.

The sample holds a few counts of this clonotype. A clone one base away is much larger, so this may be a read error. In nucleotides, the CDR3 is TGTGCCAGCAGAAGGGACCTCACAGATGCGCAGTATTTT. Translation: CASRRDLTDAQYF. The V and J genes are TRBV6-2 or TRBV6-3 and TRBJ2-3; either TRBD1 or TRBD2 may supply D (5 bases each). Per the germline V gene, CDR1 is MNHEY and CDR2 is SVGEGT. The CDR3 has 13 amino acids.

Comments on this clonotype: This sequence may be a read error, since a much larger clone differs from it by one base. The chain employs TRBV4-1 and TRBJ1-5; D might be TRBD1 (6 bases). V was pared by 0 bases and J by 3 bases, with 12 bases between. Looked up from germline, CDR1 is MGHRA and CDR2 is YSYEKL. The CDR3 loop spans 16 amino acids. The DNA of the CDR3 is TGCGCCAGCAGCCAAGAGGGCGGGACACCCAATCAGCCCCAGCATTTT. Encoded protein: CASSQEGGTPNQPQHF.

The chain joins TRBV5-1 to TRBJ1-2, with D unclear. The CDR3 runs to 14 residues. Germline V CDR1 and CDR2: SGHRS, YFSETQ. V lost 0 bases to trimming and J lost 8 bases, with 14 bases between them. This CDR3 reads CASSLDVPPAGYTF. The DNA of the CDR3 is TGCGCCAGCAGCTTGGATGTCCCTCCTGCGGGCTACACCTTC.

Only a few counts were recorded for this clonotype. The chain has TRBV20-1 and TRBJ1-1; the D is unclear. Trimming took off 0 bases at V and 0 bases at J, with 11 bases between the two ends. This CDR3 comprises 15 residues. Germline V gene data show CDR1 as DFQATT and CDR2 as SNEGSKA (reference sequence). CDR3: CSARDPKGMNTEAFF. In DNA form, the CDR3 reads TGCAGTGCTAGAGATCCGAAGGGCATGAACACTGAAGCTTTCTTT.

This clonotype was observed many times. This may arise from a read error, as a much more abundant clone is one base away. This chain links TRBV7-3 with TRBJ1-2; a possible D gene is TRBD1 (6 bases). This CDR3 has 13 residues. Germline V CDR1 and CDR2: SGHTA, FQGTGA. The germline V and J ends were trimmed by 5 bases and 4 bases, with 11 bases remaining between them. This CDR3 is CASSGTGCYGYTF. CDR3 nucleotide sequence: TGTGCCAGCAGCGGTACAGGGTGCTATGGCTACACCTTC.

This clonotype has a handful of counts. The CDR3 reads CASSPAQGSNTGELFF. The CDR3 DNA sequence: TGCGCCAGCAGCCCGGCCCAGGGCTCAAACACCGGGGAGCTGTTTTTT. The genes are TRBV5-1 and TRBJ2-2; a weak D match, TRBD1 (5 bases). V was clipped by 4 bases and J by 2 bases, with 15 bases between them. The V gene's germline CDR1 is SGHRS and CDR2 YFSETQ. The length of the CDR3 is 16 residues.

With respect to this clonotype: Mismatch with germline at one junction end may stem from a read error. The genes are TRBV11-3 and TRBJ2-2, with D maybe TRBD1 (5 bases). Germline V CDR1 and CDR2: SGHNT, YENEEA. The CDR3 runs 14 residues. This CDR3 is CAGSPGPNTGELFF. The DNA for the CDR3 is TGTGCCGGCAGCCCAGGGCCCAACACCGGGGAGCTGTTTTTT.

V and J are TRBV10-3 and TRBJ1-1, with 10 bases aligning to TRBD1. The CDR3 contains 17 residues. Germline CDR1 and CDR2: ENHRY and SYGVKD. V dropped 6 bases and J dropped 3; count of bases not matched to a gene: 13. The CDR3 sequence: CAIRSDRGGSVYTEAFF. The CDR3 nucleotides read TGTGCCATCAGATCGGACAGGGGGGGTAGCGTGTACACTGAAGCTTTCTTT.

The J gene is TRBJ1-1, the V gene TRBV29-1; TRBD1 agrees at 7 bases. V trimming: 4 bases; J trimming: 4 bases; junction bases outside the gene matches: 6. CDR1 and CDR2 (germline): SQVTM, ANQGSEA. The CDR3 covers 13 residues. The CDR3 DNA reads TGCAGCGTTGTACACAGGGGAGGCACTGAAGCTTTCTTT. Its translation: CSVVHRGGTEAFF.

The chain links TRBV11-2 to TRBJ2-3; no firm D call. Trimming pared 6 bases from V and 3 bases from J, leaving 10 bases between. The CDR3 totals 13 residues. Germline CDR1 SGHAT, CDR2 FQNNGV. The CDR3 DNA sequence: TGTGCCAGCAGATTACAAGTAACAGATACGCAGTATTTT. Its translation is CASRLQVTDTQYF.

This clonotype has more than one count but fewer than ten. The J gene is TRBJ2-4, the V gene TRBV7-2; a possible D gene is TRBD2 (5 bases). This CDR3 contains 13 residues. Germline lookup yields CDR1 SGHTA and CDR2 FQGNSA. The ends were cut back, 1 base at V and 13 bases at J, with 14 bases in the middle. CDR3 sequence: CASSLVVGREQYF. In DNA form, the CDR3 reads TGTGCCAGCAGCTTAGTCGTGGGGAGAGAGCAGTACTTC. Based on the CDR3 plus reference TRBV7-2 and TRBJ2-4, the full variable domain is GAGVSQSPSNKVTEKGKDVELRCDPISGHTALYWYRQSLGQGLEFLIYFQGNSAPDKSGLPSDRFSAERTGGSVSTLTIQRTQQEDSAVYLCASSLVVGREQYFGAGTRLSVL.

At least ten counts were recorded for this clonotype. The CDR3 DNA follows: TGTGCCAGCAGCAGGGACGGATTCAAAAACATTCAGTACTTC. It encodes CASSRDGFKNIQYF. J is TRBJ2-4 and V is TRBV6-5, with D perhaps assigned TRBD1 or TRBD2 (5 bases each). The CDR3 has 14 residues. The V end was cut by 6 bases, the J end by 3 bases, with 12 bases between. Germline V gene lookup returns CDR1 MNHEY and CDR2 SVGAGI.

This clonotype was seen ten or more times. This chain joins TRBV7-2 and TRBJ2-3, with 10 bases matching TRBD2. CDR3 length equals 14 residues. Germline lookup yields CDR1 SGHTA and CDR2 FQGNSA. V was pared by 2 bases and J by 8 bases, with 4 bases of the junction left unmatched. CDR3 residues: CASSLSGGATTQYF. CDR3 sequence (DNA): TGTGCCAGCAGCTTAAGCGGGGGGGCTACTACGCAGTATTTT.

The rearrangement links TRBV7-2 to TRBJ2-1; 10 nucleotides match TRBD2. Germline V gives CDR1 SGHTA, CDR2 FQGNSA. Losses at the gene ends were 5 bases for V and 0 bases for J; bases not matched to a gene: 10. The CDR3 extends over 18 amino acids. CDR3 in DNA: TGTGCCAGCAGCGCCGAACTAGCGGGAAGGGGCTCCTACAATGAGCAGTTCTTC. Protein product: CASSAELAGRGSYNEQFF.

This clonotype has a count of ten or more. J is TRBJ2-5 and V is TRBV5-1; D may be TRBD1 (6 bases). The CDR3 runs to 14 residues. Germline V gene data show CDR1 as SGHRS and CDR2 as YFSETQ. The V end lost 4 bases, the J end lost 2 bases, and 12 bases lay between the germline ends. CDR3 DNA sequence: TGCGCCAGCAGCCCTTACAGGGCTCAAGAGACCCAGTACTTC. Encoded protein: CASSPYRAQETQYF.

This clonotype was seen at least ten times. In DNA, the CDR3 is TGTGCCAGCAGTTTTACCGCCGGGTGGCCCCAAGAGACCCAGTACTTC. This codes for CASSFTAGWPQETQYF. This sequence joins TRBV28 and TRBJ2-5; D not resolved. V dropped 3 bases and J dropped 1 base, with 15 bases sitting between them. Germline assignment: CDR1 MDHEN and CDR2 SYDVKM. This CDR3 has 16 amino acids.

The V gene is TRBV6-1, the J gene TRBJ2-1, with 10 bases matching TRBD1. Germline V CDR1 and CDR2: MNHNS, SASEGT. V gave up 5 bases and J gave up 6 bases; unmatched junction bases: 7. The CDR3 loop spans 15 amino acids. CDR3 coding DNA: TGTGCCAGCAGTCAAGACAGGGGGCTCCTCAATGAGCAGTTCTTC. Encoded protein: CASSQDRGLLNEQFF.

Many counts were recorded for this clonotype. V is TRBV20-1 and J is TRBJ1-2, with no clear D. V was clipped by 6 bases and J by 5 bases, with 19 bases between them. CDR3 length equals 14 residues. Germline CDR1 DFQATT, CDR2 SNEGSKA (reference sequence). The chain's CDR3 is CSAGAPLTRYGYTF. The DNA for the CDR3 is TGCAGTGCAGGAGCGCCATTGACAAGATATGGCTACACCTTC.

To note about this clonotype: Possible read error: a much larger clone is one base away. The chain is built from TRBV6-1 and TRBJ2-7; D might be TRBD1 (6 bases). Germline V lookup: CDR1 MNHNS, CDR2 SASEGT. The CDR3 extends over 14 amino acids. V was clipped by 7 bases and J by 7 bases, with 20 bases between them. The CDR3 sequence is CASIPRTAVGEQYF. The CDR3 nucleotides are TGTGCCAGCATACCCAGGACAGCAGTTGGTGAGCAGTACTTC.

This chain connects TRBV25-1 to TRBJ2-5; D perhaps matches TRBD2 (5 bases). Germline CDR1 MGHDK, CDR2 SYGVNS. Deletions cut 0 bases from V and 5 bases from J, with 13 bases between. CDR3 length equals 15 residues. In DNA form, the CDR3 reads TGTGCCAGCAGTGAATATATCGGGGTTGGGGAGACCCAGTACTTC. Protein product: CASSEYIGVGETQYF.

The chain uses TRBV7-2 and TRBJ2-7; 11 bases fit TRBD2. This CDR3 contains 17 residues. The germline V gene encodes CDR1 SGHTA and CDR2 FQGNSA. The trim removed 8 bases at V and 2 bases at J, leaving 14 bases unmatched. The CDR3 DNA sequence: TGTGCCAGCGGTAGGGCTAGCGGGGGGCACAGCCCCTACGAGCAGTACTTC. This sequence encodes CASGRASGGHSPYEQYF.

Remarks on this clonotype: A much larger clone differs from this one at a single base, so this may be a read error. The CDR3: CASSPGLAGGQNEQYF. CDR3 bases: TGTGCCAGCAGCCCGGGACTAGCGGGGGGGCAGAATGAGCAGTACTTC. V is TRBV6-5 and J is TRBJ2-7, with TRBD2 identical over 16 bases. CDR1 is MNHEY, CDR2 SVGAGI, per germline. V was clipped by 6 bases and J by 7 bases; unmatched bases: 9. This CDR3 comprises 16 residues.

With regard to this clonotype: Just one base apart from a much larger clone, this may be a read error. The V and J genes are TRBV3-1 and TRBJ2-5; 7 nucleotides agree with TRBD1. The germline V gene has CDR1 LGHDT and CDR2 YNNKEL (reference sequence). The CDR3 runs 13 residues. Trimming removed 5 bases from V and 2 bases from J; junction bases left unmatched: 2. The CDR3 region is CASSMGQQETQYF. The CDR3, as DNA: TGTGCCAGCAGCATGGGACAGCAAGAGACCCAGTACTTC.